A selection of T cell receptor beta chains follows, all from one sample in a study of cytomegalovirus exposure and HLA in healthy donors. Data came from immunoSEQ multiplex PCR; TCRdb stores just in-frame clones and leaves some out. The sample holds 100,000 to 150,000 clones; roughly 89% are singletons and the top ten take roughly 2%. Material: PBMCs. The origin of the receptors is a woman aged 18-35 years in good health and CMV-seronegative. Both conserved end residues are part of each CDR3. Fields, in order: clone size, V gene, J gene, D gene, CDR3 protein, CDR3 DNA. D genes are given only for firm matches. Expanded clones get a size class; other rows say once, few or many, or leave the size out.

size: NA; V: TRBV28; J: TRBJ2-1; D: TRBD2; CDR3: CASRAGGPPNNEQFF; DNA: TGTGCCAGCCGAGCGGGGGGGCCGCCGAACAATGAGCAGTTCTTC
size: NA; V: TRBV6-6; J: TRBJ2-7; D: TRBD1; CDR3: CASSSSGTGPYEQYF; DNA: TGTGCCAGCAGTTCCTCCGGGACAGGGCCCTACGAGCAGTACTTC
size: once; V: TRBV15; J: TRBJ2-1; D: TRBD2; CDR3: CATSREGTSGQFF; DNA: TGTGCCACCAGCAGAGAGGGGACTAGCGGGCAGTTCTTC
size: NA; V: TRBV4-1; J: TRBJ1-3; D: TRBD1; CDR3: CASSPDRQSNTIYF; DNA: TGCGCCAGCAGCCCGGACAGGCAGAGCAACACCATATATTTT
size: NA; V: TRBV6-4; J: TRBJ2-7; D: NA; CDR3: CASTHRDSIYEQYF; DNA: TGTGCCAGCACCCACCGGGACTCAATCTACGAGCAGTACTTC
size: NA; V: TRBV7-9; J: TRBJ2-1; D: NA; CDR3: CASSLGAGGEYNEQFF; DNA: TGTGCCAGCAGCTTAGGAGCTGGGGGCGAGTACAATGAGCAGTTCTTC
size: NA; V: TRBV28; J: TRBJ2-1; D: NA; CDR3: CASRGRDHNEQFF; DNA: TGTGCCAGCAGAGGCAGGGATCACAATGAGCAGTTCTTC
size: NA; V: TRBV19; J: TRBJ2-7; D: TRBD1; CDR3: CASSIPGGGYEQYF; DNA: TGTGCCAGTAGTATACCAGGGGGCGGTTACGAGCAGTACTTC
size: NA; V: TRBV5-1; J: TRBJ2-3; D: TRBD2; CDR3: CASSQTSGLSGDTQYF; DNA: TGCGCCAGCAGCCAGACTAGCGGCTTGTCGGGAGATACGCAGTATTTT
size: NA; V: TRBV19; J: TRBJ1-1; D: NA; CDR3: CASSMETREAFF; DNA: TGTGCCAGTAGTATGGAGACTAGAGAAGCTTTCTTT
size: NA; V: TRBV9; J: TRBJ1-1; D: NA; CDR3: CASSAHDRNTEAFF; DNA: TGTGCCAGCAGCGCCCACGACAGGAACACTGAAGCTTTCTTT
size: NA; V: TRBV25-1; J: TRBJ1-2; D: NA; CDR3: CASSEYSPGGYTF; DNA: TGTGCCAGCAGTGAATATAGCCCTGGGGGCTACACCTTC
size: few; V: TRBV7-2; J: TRBJ1-1; D: NA; CDR3: CASSLNGAKAFF; DNA: TGTGCCAGCAGCTTAAACGGAGCCAAAGCTTTCTTT
size: NA; V: TRBV9; J: TRBJ1-4; D: NA; CDR3: CASSPYQGLNEKLFF; DNA: TGTGCCAGCAGCCCTTACCAGGGACTGAATGAAAAACTGTTTTTT
size: NA; V: TRBV28; J: TRBJ2-1; D: TRBD1; CDR3: CASSLGPTGGTYNEQFF; DNA: TGTGCCAGCAGCCTGGGCCCTACAGGGGGCACTTACAATGAGCAGTTCTTC
size: NA; V: TRBV29-1; J: TRBJ1-4; D: TRBD1; CDR3: CSAFGTATNEKLFF; DNA: TGCAGCGCCTTCGGGACAGCAACTAATGAAAAACTGTTTTTT
size: NA; V: TRBV6-5; J: TRBJ2-1; D: TRBD2; CDR3: CASSYSIAGGRYEQFF; DNA: TGTGCCAGCAGTTACTCGATCGCCGGGGGGAGGTATGAGCAGTTCTTC
size: NA; V: TRBV4-1; J: TRBJ2-3; D: NA; CDR3: CASSQGPLLENTQYF; DNA: TGCGCCAGCAGCCAAGGACCCCTACTAGAAAATACGCAGTATTTT
size: NA; V: TRBV25-1; J: TRBJ2-1; D: TRBD1; CDR3: CASIGQGTYNEQFF; DNA: TGTGCCAGCATAGGACAGGGTACCTACAATGAGCAGTTCTTC
size: NA; V: TRBV7-3; J: TRBJ1-1; D: TRBD1; CDR3: CASSQDRGHTEAFF; DNA: TGTGCCAGCAGCCAGGACAGGGGGCACACTGAAGCTTTCTTT
size: NA; V: TRBV14; J: TRBJ2-7; D: NA; CDR3: CASSQENRVEQYF; DNA: TGTGCCAGCAGCCAAGAGAACAGGGTTGAGCAGTACTTC
size: NA; V: TRBV6-6; J: TRBJ2-3; D: NA; CDR3: CASSLLAEGTDTQYF; DNA: TGTGCCAGCAGCCTGTTAGCGGAGGGGACAGATACGCAGTATTTT
size: few; V: TRBV18; J: TRBJ2-2; D: NA; CDR3: CASSAQLATHTGELFF; DNA: TGTGCCAGCTCAGCCCAACTAGCCACCCACACCGGGGAGCTGTTTTTT
size: NA; V: TRBV7-2; J: TRBJ2-5; D: TRBD1; CDR3: CASSPRDGRGRRETQYF; DNA: TGTGCCAGCAGTCCCCGCGATGGCAGGGGGCGGAGGGAGACCCAGTACTTC
size: NA; V: TRBV6-5; J: TRBJ2-5; D: TRBD2; CDR3: CASSYSFWLAGVTQYF; DNA: TGTGCCAGCAGTTACTCTTTTTGGCTAGCGGGAGTCACCCAGTACTTC
size: NA; V: TRBV2; J: TRBJ2-5; D: NA; CDR3: CASRGLQETQYF; DNA: TGTGCCAGCAGAGGACTACAAGAGACCCAGTACTTC
size: NA; V: TRBV11-2; J: TRBJ1-3; D: NA; CDR3: CASSFGRGSGNTIYF; DNA: TGTGCCAGCAGCTTCGGTCGGGGCTCTGGAAACACCATATATTTT
size: NA; V: TRBV29-1; J: TRBJ1-1; D: TRBD1; CDR3: CSVRKGATEAFF; DNA: TGCAGCGTCAGAAAGGGGGCCACTGAAGCTTTCTTT
size: NA; V: TRBV4-1; J: TRBJ2-5; D: TRBD2; CDR3: CASSQDGVAGGGETQYF; DNA: TGCGCCAGCAGCCAAGATGGAGTAGCGGGAGGAGGAGAGACCCAGTACTTC
size: once; V: TRBV18; J: TRBJ2-1; D: NA; CDR3: CASSPLRVADNEQFF; DNA: TGTGCCAGCTCACCACTCAGGGTGGCGGACAATGAGCAGTTCTTC
size: NA; V: TRBV11-3; J: TRBJ2-7; D: TRBD2; CDR3: CASSHKTSGKPYEQYF; DNA: TGTGCCAGCAGCCATAAGACTAGCGGGAAACCCTACGAGCAGTACTTC
size: few; V: TRBV19; J: TRBJ1-5; D: NA; CDR3: CASSIDSGSSNQPQHF; DNA: TGTGCCAGTAGTATAGATTCGGGGAGTAGCAATCAGCCCCAGCATTTT
size: few; V: TRBV6-5; J: TRBJ1-2; D: NA; CDR3: CASSYGDIFAF; DNA: TGTGCCAGCAGTTACGGGGACATCTTCGCCTTC
size: once; V: TRBV6-5; J: TRBJ2-7; D: TRBD1; CDR3: CASSWETGGYEQYF; DNA: TGTGCCAGCAGTTGGGAGACAGGGGGCTACGAGCAGTACTTC
size: NA; V: TRBV29-1; J: TRBJ2-5; D: NA; CDR3: CSVVSWQETQYF; DNA: TGCAGCGTTGTTAGTTGGCAAGAGACCCAGTACTTC
size: once; V: TRBV4-2; J: TRBJ2-1; D: NA; CDR3: CASSQDRGREQFF; DNA: TGTGCCAGCAGCCAAGATCGTGGGAGAGAGCAGTTCTTC
size: NA; V: TRBV6-5; J: TRBJ1-1; D: NA; CDR3: CASSRLGENTEAFF; DNA: TGTGCCAGCAGTCGATTGGGAGAGAACACTGAAGCTTTCTTT
size: NA; V: TRBV2; J: TRBJ2-5; D: NA; CDR3: CASSEYEAGFQETQYF; DNA: TGTGCCAGCAGTGAATATGAGGCGGGATTCCAAGAGACCCAGTACTTC
size: NA; V: TRBV7-9; J: TRBJ1-1; D: NA; CDR3: CASSFAGTEAFF; DNA: TGTGCCAGCAGCTTCGCGGGCACTGAAGCTTTCTTT
size: NA; V: TRBV7-9; J: TRBJ2-7; D: NA; CDR3: CASSSRDRNEQYF; DNA: TGTGCCAGCAGCTCCAGGGATCGGAACGAGCAGTACTTC
size: NA; V: TRBV6-4; J: TRBJ2-6; D: TRBD1; CDR3: CASSDSGQGSGANVLTF; DNA: TGTGCCAGCAGTGACTCGGGACAGGGTTCTGGGGCCAACGTCCTGACTTTC
size: NA; V: TRBV28; J: TRBJ1-5; D: NA; CDR3: CASRKARVGQPQHF; DNA: TGTGCCAGCAGGAAGGCCAGGGTGGGTCAGCCCCAGCATTTT
size: once; V: TRBV19; J: TRBJ2-1; D: NA; CDR3: CASSGMGYNEQFF; DNA: TGTGCCAGTAGCGGGATGGGCTACAATGAGCAGTTCTTC
size: few; V: TRBV6-6; J: TRBJ2-7; D: NA; CDR3: CASSTTGTYEQYF; DNA: TGTGCCAGCAGTACTACAGGGACCTACGAGCAGTACTTC
size: NA; V: TRBV15; J: TRBJ1-5; D: TRBD1; CDR3: CATSLGQGPHQPQHF; DNA: TGTGCCACCAGCCTCGGACAGGGCCCCCATCAGCCCCAGCATTTT
size: NA; V: TRBV11-2; J: TRBJ1-1; D: NA; CDR3: CASSLQRDGEAFF; DNA: TGTGCCAGCAGCTTACAGCGGGACGGCGAAGCTTTCTTT
size: once; V: TRBV15; J: TRBJ2-7; D: TRBD1; CDR3: CATSRDRDSYEQYF; DNA: TGTGCCACCAGCAGAGACCGGGACAGCTACGAGCAGTACTTC
size: NA; V: TRBV27; J: TRBJ2-3; D: TRBD1; CDR3: CASSPWDRNTDTQYF; DNA: TGTGCCAGCAGTCCGTGGGACAGGAACACAGATACGCAGTATTTT
size: NA; V: TRBV29-1; J: TRBJ1-2; D: NA; CDR3: CSVAQGPYGYTF; DNA: TGCAGCGTTGCTCAGGGGCCCTATGGCTACACCTTC
size: NA; V: TRBV10-3; J: TRBJ1-2; D: NA; CDR3: CAISEAGKGYTF; DNA: TGTGCCATCAGTGAGGCAGGGAAGGGCTACACCTTC
size: NA; V: TRBV5-4; J: TRBJ2-3; D: NA; CDR3: CASSLASSGTDTQYF; DNA: TGTGCCAGCAGCTTGGCGTCTAGCGGCACAGATACGCAGTATTTT
size: NA; V: TRBV28; J: TRBJ1-1; D: NA; CDR3: CASSWDRGTKAFF; DNA: TGTGCCAGCAGTTGGGATCGGGGGACCAAGGCTTTCTTT
size: NA; V: TRBV5-1; J: TRBJ2-1; D: TRBD2; CDR3: CASSLAGTSVEQFF; DNA: TGCGCCAGCAGCTTGGCCGGGACTAGCGTTGAGCAGTTCTTC
size: NA; V: TRBV5-6; J: TRBJ2-3; D: TRBD2; CDR3: CASSLAGFTDTQYF; DNA: TGTGCCAGCAGCCTAGCGGGATTCACAGATACGCAGTATTTT
size: NA; V: TRBV9; J: TRBJ2-1; D: TRBD1; CDR3: CASSVVWTGSNEQFF; DNA: TGTGCCAGCAGCGTAGTTTGGACAGGAAGTAATGAGCAGTTCTTC
size: NA; V: TRBV19; J: TRBJ2-7; D: NA; CDR3: CASSTGGEQYF; DNA: TGTGCCAGTAGTACGGGTGGAGAGCAGTACTTC
size: NA; V: TRBV23-1; J: TRBJ1-4; D: TRBD1; CDR3: CASSHTGTGEEKLFF; DNA: TGCGCCAGCAGTCACACCGGGACAGGGGAAGAAAAACTGTTTTTT